This T cell receptor beta chain emerged from a study of human T cells and chemical hapten exposure. Background on the study: Patch tests applied 0.01% DPC to the upper back, read at 6 days.

Time point in this sample: pre-sensitization, week 0. As to treatment: therapeutic diphenylcyclopropenone sensitization with weekly scalp DPC. Original processing methods: Per sample, the median was approximately 100,000 TCRs, with values from around 20,000 to 690,000. One entry per CDR3 protein results from TCRdb running MiXCR on the RACE reads. The V and J calls here are based on TCRdb, not the publication. This table holds roughly 380,000 distinct CDR3 sequences, less than 6.5% found once. The CDR3 totals 15 residues. Germline V gene data show CDR1 as LNHNV and CDR2 as YYDKDF (reference sequence). Trimming took 0 bases from V and 7 from J, leaving 13 bases between them.

This rearrangement joins TRBV15 to TRBJ1-5, with a tentative D call TRBD1 (6 bases). The TCR originated in a woman in her forties or fifties with alopecia areata. Some clones in this sample may be carry-over from other donors' samples. The source was whole blood, collected in connection with sensitization to the hapten diphenylcyclopropenone (DPC). The CDR3 is CATSRDQGLRQPQHF. The CDR3 DNA reads TGTGCCACCAGCAGAGATCAGGGGCTAAGACAGCCCCAGCATTTT.